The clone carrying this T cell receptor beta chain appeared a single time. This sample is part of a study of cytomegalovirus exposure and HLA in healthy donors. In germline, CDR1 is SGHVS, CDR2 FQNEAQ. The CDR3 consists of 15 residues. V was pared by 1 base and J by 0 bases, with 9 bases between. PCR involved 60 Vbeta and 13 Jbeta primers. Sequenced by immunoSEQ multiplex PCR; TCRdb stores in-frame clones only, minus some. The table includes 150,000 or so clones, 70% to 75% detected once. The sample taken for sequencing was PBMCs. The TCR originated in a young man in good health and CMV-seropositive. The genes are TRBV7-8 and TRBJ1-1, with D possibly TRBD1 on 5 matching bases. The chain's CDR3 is CASSLGAGMNTEAFF. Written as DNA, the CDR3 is TGTGCCAGCAGCTTAGGGGCAGGGATGAACACTGAAGCTTTCTTT.